This paragraph reports one T cell receptor (beta chain). This specimen belongs to a study of blood T cell repertoires in COVID-19. Per germline, CDR1 SGHTA and CDR2 FQGNSA. The CDR3 has 11 residues. V was clipped by 5 bases and J by 2 bases, with 3 bases between them. Only in-frame clones appear in the TCRdb table, and some are missing; sequencing was by immunoSEQ multiplex PCR. The sample shows about 100,000 clones, 85% of them seen only once. The receptor was isolated from a woman between 65 and 79 years old with active or convalescent COVID-19. The chain couples TRBV7-2 to TRBJ2-5; D not certain. Input material: peripheral blood. The CDR3 loop reads CASSLQETQYF. Written as DNA, the CDR3 is TGTGCCAGCAGCCTACAAGAGACCCAGTACTTC. Variable domain in full (rest from reference TRBV7-2 and TRBJ2-5): GAGVSQSPSNKVTEKGKDVELRCDPISGHTALYWYRQSLGQGLEFLIYFQGNSAPDKSGLPSDRFSAERTGGSVSTLTIQRTQQEDSAVYLCASSLQETQYFGPGTRLLVL.